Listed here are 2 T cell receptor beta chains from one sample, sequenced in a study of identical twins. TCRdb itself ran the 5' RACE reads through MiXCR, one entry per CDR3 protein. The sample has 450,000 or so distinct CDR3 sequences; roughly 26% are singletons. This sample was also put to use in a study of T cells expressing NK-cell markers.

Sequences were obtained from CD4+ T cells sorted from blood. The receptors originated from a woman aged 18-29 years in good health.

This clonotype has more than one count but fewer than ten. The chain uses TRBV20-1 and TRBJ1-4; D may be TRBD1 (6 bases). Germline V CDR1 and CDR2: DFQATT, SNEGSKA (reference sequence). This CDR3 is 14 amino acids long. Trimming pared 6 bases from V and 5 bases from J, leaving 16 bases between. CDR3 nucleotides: TGCAGTGCCAGACAGGTGGTGGGAAATGAAAAACTGTTTTTT. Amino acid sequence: CSARQVVGNEKLFF.

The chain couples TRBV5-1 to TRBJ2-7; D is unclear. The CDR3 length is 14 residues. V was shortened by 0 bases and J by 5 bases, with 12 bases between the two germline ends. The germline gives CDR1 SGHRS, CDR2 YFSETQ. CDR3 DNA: TGCGCCAGCAGCTTGGGAGTCTTATCCAACGAGCAGTACTTC. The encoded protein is CASSLGVLSNEQYF.